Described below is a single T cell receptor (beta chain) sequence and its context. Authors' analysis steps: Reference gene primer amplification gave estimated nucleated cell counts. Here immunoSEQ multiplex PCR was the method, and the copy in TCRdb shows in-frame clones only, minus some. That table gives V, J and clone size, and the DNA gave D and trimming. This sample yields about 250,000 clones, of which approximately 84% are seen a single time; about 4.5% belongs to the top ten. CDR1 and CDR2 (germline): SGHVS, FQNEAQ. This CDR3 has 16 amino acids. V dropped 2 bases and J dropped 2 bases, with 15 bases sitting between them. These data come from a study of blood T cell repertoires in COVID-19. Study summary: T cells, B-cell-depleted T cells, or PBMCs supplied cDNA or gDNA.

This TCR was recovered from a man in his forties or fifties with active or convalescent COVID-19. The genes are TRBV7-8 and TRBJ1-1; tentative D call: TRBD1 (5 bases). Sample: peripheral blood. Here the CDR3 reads CASSLYGRASNTEAFF. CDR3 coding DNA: TGTGCCAGCAGCTTATATGGCAGGGCGTCTAACACTGAAGCTTTCTTT.